This T cell receptor beta chain was sequenced for a study of tumor-infiltrating lymphocytes in primary liver carcinoma. Unsorted bulk tissue of about 20-31 mg yielded co-extracted RNA and DNA. Five distinct regions per tumor were sampled. This CDR3 is 14 amino acids long. Germline CDR1 and CDR2: SGHRS and YFSETQ. Priming with a constant-region primer yielded TCR beta cDNA from roughly 500 ng total RNA. Three nested multiplex PCR rounds, a slightly modified ARM-PCR, produced the libraries for TCR beta. A C-beta reverse primer was combined with TRBV1-TRBV30 forward primers in the first two PCR rounds, and each round had about 10 cycles. One entry per CDR3 protein results from TCRdb running MiXCR on the multiplex PCR reads. The sample records roughly 200,000 distinct CDR3 sequences, around four fifths being singletons. Remarks on this clonotype: A read error may produce the germline difference seen at one junction end.

Source material: tumor tissue from primary liver carcinoma. The sequence came from a middle-aged man with primary liver carcinoma and hepatitis B virus infection. The genes are TRBV5-1 and TRBJ1-2; TRBD1 matches 11 bases. The CDR3 DNA follows: TGCGCCAGCAGCCCTTGGACAGGGGGCTATGGCAACACCTTC. This translates into CASSPWTGGYGNTF.